Given below is one T cell receptor beta chain in context. The target antigen is unknown. This CDR3 is built from 15 residues. The V gene lost 6 bases and the J gene lost 4 bases, with 16 bases spanning the gap. Germline-derived CDR1 and CDR2 are MNHEY and SVGAGI. Some clones are missing from TCRdb's copy, which holds only in-frame ones; the method was immunoSEQ multiplex PCR. Of around 19,000 clones listed, roughly four fifths are singletons. These data are taken from a study of lymphopenia after photon versus proton radiotherapy. Findings and limits, study-wide: Under photons, naive T cells and diversity fell while effector/memory populations rose. After lymphocyte nadir, photon-treated repertoires showed oligoclonal expansion, especially CD8+ Temra.

The chain carries TRBV6-5 and TRBJ1-3, with D perhaps TRBD1 (5 bases). The source was peripheral blood, collected from a patient treated with photon-based radiotherapy. This receptor was obtained from a woman in her forties or fifties with pancreatic cancer. The DNA for the CDR3 is TGTGCCAGCAGGGCAGACGCGGGACGCGGAAACACCATATATTTT. This gives the protein CASRADAGRGNTIYF.